The 12 T cell receptor beta chains reported below all come from one sample, sequenced in a study of Ad26.COV2.S vaccination and SARS-CoV-2 variants. Method: immunoSEQ multiplex PCR; TCRdb's copy keeps in-frame clones and lacks some. Of 300,000 to 400,000 clones listed, over 75% are singletons. Treatment meaning: some 20 received Ad26.COV2.S at low or high dose, single or two shots; about five received placebo; per-sample allocation not given. Specimens were obtained on day 63 following the first vaccine or placebo injection. This specimen consisted of peripheral blood, obtained in a trial of Ad26.COV2.S vaccine versus placebo. These receptors were taken from a person between 18 and 65 years old who received the Ad26.COV2.S COVID-19 vaccine or a placebo.

This rearrangement joins TRBV7-8 to TRBJ1-5, with 7 nucleotides matching TRBD1. Trimming took 2 bases from V and 5 from J; bases not matched to a gene: 3. The CDR3 is made up of 14 amino acids. The V gene's germline CDR1 is SGHVS and CDR2 FQNEAQ. The chain's CDR3 is CASSLNRGHQPQHF. The DNA for the CDR3 is TGTGCCAGCAGCTTAAACAGGGGACATCAGCCCCAGCATTTT.

This chain links TRBV27 with TRBJ1-6; tentative D call: TRBD1 (5 bases). Trimming pared 5 bases from V and 0 bases from J, leaving 11 bases between. The CDR3 is 16 amino acids. CDR1 and CDR2 from the germline V gene are MNHEY and SMNVEV (reference sequence). CDR3 DNA: TGTGCCAGCAGTACTGACAGAAGCTCCTATAATTCACCCCTCCACTTT. The encoded protein is CASSTDRSSYNSPLHF.

CDR3 sequence (DNA): TGTGCCTGGAGTGTATTAACGGGACAGTGGAATGAGCAGTTCTTC. It translates to CAWSVLTGQWNEQFF. J is TRBJ2-1 and V is TRBV30; 7 bases fit TRBD1. The CDR3 is 15 amino acids. The V segment lost 0 bases and the J segment 7 bases; nucleotides outside the gene matches: 9. CDR1 and CDR2 from the germline V gene are GTSNPN and SVGIG (reference sequence).

The chain links TRBV5-4 to TRBJ2-3, with 12 bases aligning to TRBD1. J was trimmed by 1 base and V by 3 bases; bases with no gene match: 12. In germline, CDR1 is SGHNT, CDR2 YYREEE (reference sequence). The CDR3 sequence is 19 residues long. The CDR3 nucleotides read TGTGCCAGCAGCTGGGACAGGGGGCAGGTCATGTCCCGCACAGATACGCAGTATTTT. The encoded protein is CASSWDRGQVMSRTDTQYF.

The chain employs TRBV5-5 and TRBJ2-5; 7 bases align to TRBD1. The J segment lost 1 base and the V segment lost 4 bases, leaving 4 bases of the junction unmatched. Germline V gene sequence: CDR1 SGHKS, CDR2 YYEKEE (reference sequence). This CDR3 spans 14 amino acids. CDR3 sequence reads: CASSVGTAQETQYF. CDR3 DNA: TGTGCCAGCAGCGTGGGGACAGCCCAAGAGACCCAGTACTTC.

In this sample, this clone turned up a few times. V is TRBV19 and J is TRBJ1-1; 8 bases match TRBD1. The V gene end was trimmed by 4 bases and the J gene end by 4 bases; junction bases not matched to a gene: 5. CDR3 length: 14 residues. Germline values: CDR1 LNHDA, CDR2 SQIVND (reference sequence). The CDR3: CASSNRGYITEAFF. The CDR3 DNA reads TGTGCCAGTAGTAACAGGGGGTATATCACTGAAGCTTTCTTT.

The J gene is TRBJ1-4, the V gene TRBV5-6; TRBD1 agrees at 10 bases. Germline CDR1 is SGHDT and CDR2 is YYEEEE. The CDR3 is 15 amino acids. V shed 2 bases and J 11 bases; nucleotides not matched to a gene: 9. The CDR3 is CASSFGFGDRGKLFF. CDR3 DNA: TGTGCCAGCAGCTTTGGTTTCGGGGACAGGGGTAAACTGTTTTTT.

This clone was recorded a few times. This rearrangement joins TRBV7-2 to TRBJ1-4, with TRBD1 matching 10 bases. This CDR3 is 15 amino acids long. Germline lookup yields CDR1 SGHTA and CDR2 FQGNSA. V lost 5 bases and J lost 7; bases outside the gene matches: 7. The CDR3 sequence is CASSPRDRGGEKLFF. The CDR3 DNA sequence: TGTGCCAGCAGCCCTCGGGACAGGGGAGGTGAAAAACTGTTTTTT.

The chain couples TRBV5-1 to TRBJ2-7; 8 positions match TRBD2. This CDR3 spans 13 amino acids. The germline V gene has CDR1 SGHRS and CDR2 YFSETQ. The junction had 5 bases not matched to a gene; V was cut back by 4 bases and J by 5 bases. The CDR3 here is CASSIISGDEQYF. The CDR3 nucleotides are TGCGCCAGCAGCATAATTAGCGGGGACGAGCAGTACTTC.

This sequence joins TRBV5-1 and TRBJ2-1, with D perhaps given as TRBD1 or TRBD2 (6 bases each). Looked up from germline, CDR1 is SGHRS and CDR2 is YFSETQ. V was clipped by 2 bases and J by 4 bases, with 16 bases between them. The CDR3 is made up of 16 amino acids. In nucleotides, the CDR3 is TGCGCCAGCAGCTTTGGGAATAGGGGGGCGTACAATGAGCAGTTCTTC. Its translation: CASSFGNRGAYNEQFF.

The gene calls are TRBV5-1 and TRBJ2-5; D gene unclear. CDR1 and CDR2 from the germline V gene are SGHRS and YFSETQ. V lost 0 bases and J 5 bases, leaving 17 bases between the germline ends. This CDR3 is 16 amino acids long. The CDR3 DNA reads as TGCGCCAGCAGCTTGGCAAGGACCAAGACCGGGGAGACCCAGTACTTC. Translated: CASSLARTKTGETQYF.

The V call is TRBV5-1, the J call TRBJ1-2, with a weak D call TRBD1 (6 bases). Per germline, CDR1 SGHRS and CDR2 YFSETQ. The CDR3 extends over 13 amino acids. V lost 0 bases and J 4 bases, leaving 7 bases between the germline ends. In DNA form, the CDR3 reads TGCGCCAGCAGCTTGGGGGGGCTCTATGGCTACACCTTC. Amino acids: CASSLGGLYGYTF.